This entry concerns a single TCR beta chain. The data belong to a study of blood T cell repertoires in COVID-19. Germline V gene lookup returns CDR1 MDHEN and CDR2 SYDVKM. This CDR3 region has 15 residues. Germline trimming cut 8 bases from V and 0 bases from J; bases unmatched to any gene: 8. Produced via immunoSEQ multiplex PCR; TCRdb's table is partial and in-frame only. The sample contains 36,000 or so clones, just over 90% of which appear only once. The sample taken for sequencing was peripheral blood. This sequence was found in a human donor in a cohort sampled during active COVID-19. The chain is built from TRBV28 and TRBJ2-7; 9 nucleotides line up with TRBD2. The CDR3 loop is CASGGAGGGSYEQYF. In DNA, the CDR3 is TGTGCCAGCGGTGGAGCGGGAGGTGGCTCCTACGAGCAGTACTTC.